A single sample is the source of the 20 T cell receptor beta chains below, sequenced in a study of T cells in narcolepsy. Data came from immunoSEQ multiplex PCR; TCRdb stores just in-frame clones and leaves some out. Among around 30,000 clones listed, over 75% were seen once. The sample was CD45RA- memory CD4+ T cells from PBMCs. The receptors were sampled from a human donor with narcolepsy.

This clone appeared once. The V call is TRBV2, the J call TRBJ1-5; TRBD1 agrees at 8 bases. Germline-derived CDR1 and CDR2 are SNHLY and FYNNEI. V lost 8 bases, J lost 5 bases, and 11 bases stayed unmatched. This CDR3 contains 15 residues. The CDR3 region is CASRAGGSGHQPQHF. The CDR3 DNA reads TGTGCCAGCCGAGCAGGGGGCTCAGGGCATCAGCCCCAGCATTTT.

The rearrangement uses TRBV19 and TRBJ1-1; a possible D gene is TRBD1 (5 bases). Germline V gives CDR1 LNHDA, CDR2 SQIVND (reference sequence). This CDR3 is built from 14 residues. The ends were cut back, 3 bases at V and 3 bases at J, with 11 bases in the middle. Here the CDR3 reads CASSIKGRHTEAFF. Written as DNA, the CDR3 is TGTGCCAGTAGTATTAAGGGGCGCCACACTGAAGCTTTCTTT.

CDR3 sequence reads: CASIGFRGRRGYTF. The DNA of the CDR3 is TGTGCCAGCATAGGGTTTCGGGGGCGCCGAGGCTACACCTTC. This sequence joins TRBV2 and TRBJ1-2; maybe TRBD1 (6 bases). The CDR3 spans 14 residues. Germline V CDR1 and CDR2: SNHLY, FYNNEI. The germline V and J ends were trimmed by 7 bases and 8 bases, with 20 bases remaining between them.

In regard to this clone: A read error may produce the germline difference seen at one junction end. J is TRBJ2-7 and V is TRBV11-2; the D gene could be TRBD1 or TRBD2 (6 bases each). The CDR3 has 14 residues. Per germline, CDR1 SGHAT and CDR2 FQNNGV. As DNA, the CDR3 is TGTGCCAGCAGCCCAAACGCGGGACACTACGAGCAGCACTTC. Residues: CASSPNAGHYEQHF.

The chain joins TRBV7-2 to TRBJ2-5; D might be TRBD1 (8 bases). The CDR3 is 13 residues long. Per germline, CDR1 SGHTA and CDR2 FQGNSA. V shed 5 bases and J shed 11 bases, with 18 bases lying between them. The CDR3 is CASSTQGAGEQYF. The DNA for the CDR3 is TGTGCCAGCAGCACGCAGGGGGCGGGGGAGCAGTACTTC. The entire variable domain, with the rest obtained from reference TRBV7-2 and TRBJ2-5, is as follows: GAGVSQSPSNKVTEKGKDVELRCDPISGHTALYWYRQSLGQGLEFLIYFQGNSAPDKSGLPSDRFSAERTGGSVSTLTIQRTQQEDSAVYLCASSTQGAGEQYFGPGTRLLVL.

This clone was counted between two and nine times. In nucleotides, the CDR3 is TGTGCCAGCTCACCAAGTTTGGGGCAGGGGGCGAACACCGGGGAGCTGTTTTTT. This sequence encodes CASSPSLGQGANTGELFF. This rearrangement joins TRBV18 to TRBJ2-2; 7 bases align to TRBD1. V was clipped by 2 bases and J by 0 bases; unmatched bases: 9. This CDR3 comprises 18 residues. Germline CDR1 KGHSH, CDR2 LQKENI.

The CDR3 spells CASSWTAGSGNTIYF. The DNA for the CDR3 is TGTGCCAGCAGCTGGACAGCTGGCTCTGGAAACACCATATATTTT. The chain recombines TRBV6-6 with TRBJ1-3; weak D call: TRBD1 (6 bases). This CDR3 is 15 amino acids long. Germline lookup yields CDR1 MNHNY and CDR2 SVGAGI (reference sequence). Trimming removed 6 bases at V and 0 bases at J, with 12 bases between.

The chain uses TRBV19 and TRBJ2-2; D remains ambiguous. V gave up 7 bases and J gave up 5 bases, with 17 bases separating them. CDR3 length: 15 residues. Germline CDR1 LNHDA, CDR2 SQIVND (reference sequence). The CDR3 spells CASTLRVGRTGELFF. CDR3 DNA: TGTGCCAGTACCCTAAGGGTTGGGCGGACCGGGGAGCTGTTTTTT.

The CDR3 spells CASSLWISGGRNTGELFF. The CDR3 nucleotides read TGTGCCAGCAGCTTATGGATTAGCGGGGGACGGAACACCGGGGAGCTGTTTTTT. The chain recombines TRBV7-2 with TRBJ2-2; TRBD2 agrees at 9 bases. Germline V CDR1 and CDR2: SGHTA, FQGNSA. The trim removed 2 bases at V and 1 base at J, leaving 8 bases unmatched. The CDR3 covers 18 residues.

This chain uses TRBV11-3 with TRBJ2-4; D is undetermined. CDR1 is SGHNT and CDR2 is YENEEA in the germline V gene. V was trimmed by 3 bases and J by 0 bases, leaving 12 bases between them. CDR3 length: 16 amino acids. The CDR3 coding sequence is TGTGCCAGCAGCTTGGGTTCTGGTTTAGCCAAAAACATTCAGTACTTC. Protein sequence: CASSLGSGLAKNIQYF.

Regarding this clone: Other DNA sequences in the sample encode the same CDR3. The chain uses TRBV7-2 and TRBJ2-5, with D possibly matching TRBD2 (7 bases). The V and J ends lost 4 bases and 4 bases respectively, with 19 bases between them. The CDR3 runs to 16 residues. The germline gives CDR1 SGHTA, CDR2 FQGNSA. The CDR3 DNA reads TGTGCCAGCAGCTCAGTAGGGGGGGGCACGGCAGAGACCCAGTACTTC. The encoded protein is CASSSVGGGTAETQYF. Looking up the rest from reference TRBV7-2 and TRBJ2-5 gives the full variable domain: GAGVSQSPSNKVTEKGKDVELRCDPISGHTALYWYRQSLGQGLEFLIYFQGNSAPDKSGLPSDRFSAERTGGSVSTLTIQRTQQEDSAVYLCASSSVGGGTAETQYFGPGTRLLVL.

This clone was seen only once. This chain joins TRBV5-1 and TRBJ2-1, with TRBD1 matching 9 bases. V dropped 4 bases and J dropped 4; count of bases not matched to a gene: 6. The CDR3 has 15 amino acids. Per the germline V gene, CDR1 is SGHRS and CDR2 is YFSETQ. In nucleotides, the CDR3 is TGCGCCAGCAGCCTGACAGGGGGGATATACAATGAGCAGTTCTTC. This encodes CASSLTGGIYNEQFF.

The chain is built from TRBV18 and TRBJ2-2, with D unresolved. CDR3 length: 17 residues. Germline V gene sequence: CDR1 KGHSH, CDR2 LQKENI. Trimming stripped 2 bases from V and 2 bases from J, with 15 bases between. The CDR3 sequence is CASSPFSPQTNTGELFF. In DNA form, the CDR3 reads TGTGCCAGCTCACCATTTTCCCCACAAACAAACACCGGGGAGCTGTTTTTT.

The V and J genes are TRBV7-9 and TRBJ1-2; D is unclear. The ends were cut back, 0 bases at V and 8 bases at J, with 10 bases in the middle. Germline assignment: CDR1 SEHNR and CDR2 FQNEAQ (reference sequence). The CDR3 contains 13 residues. In DNA, the CDR3 is TGTGCCAGCAGCTTAGCGCTTGCCCTCGGCTACACCTTC. It encodes CASSLALALGYTF. The full variable domain, rest sourced from reference TRBV7-9 and TRBJ1-2, is DTGVSQNPRHKITKRGQNVTFRCDPISEHNRLYWYRQTLGQGPEFLTYFQNEAQLEKSRLLSDRFSAERPKGSFSTLEIQRTEQGDSAMYLCASSLALALGYTFGSGTRLTVV.

The chain uses TRBV5-6 and TRBJ2-1; 8 bases are shared with TRBD1. The CDR3 extends over 16 amino acids. From germline, CDR1 is SGHDT and CDR2 YYEEEE. V dropped 2 bases and J dropped 8; count of bases not matched to a gene: 12. CDR3 sequence (DNA): TGTGCCAGCAGCTTCAGGGGGCGGAACACAATAGATGAGCAGTTCTTC. The encoded protein is CASSFRGRNTIDEQFF.

The V call is TRBV4-3, the J call TRBJ2-5; 10 nucleotides agree with TRBD2. Germline V CDR1 and CDR2: LGHNA, YSLEER. J gave up 6 bases and V 2 bases, and 3 bases lay outside the gene matches. This CDR3 contains 14 residues. CDR3: CASSQSGLAKTQYF. CDR3 nucleotides: TGCGCCAGCAGCCAATCGGGACTAGCGAAGACCCAGTACTTC.

In DNA form, the CDR3 reads TGCAGCGTTGAGATACAGGGGGGTTCGAACACTGAAGCTTTCTTT. This translates into CSVEIQGGSNTEAFF. The rearrangement uses TRBV29-1 and TRBJ1-1, with 8 bases that match TRBD1. The CDR3 has 15 amino acids. Germline V lookup: CDR1 SQVTM, CDR2 ANQGSEA. Losses at the gene ends were 3 bases for V and 1 base for J; bases not matched to a gene: 7. Full variable domain (missing parts from reference TRBV29-1 and TRBJ1-1): SAVISQKPSRDICQRGTSLTIQCQVDSQVTMMFWYRQQPGQSLTLIATANQGSEATYESGFVIDKFPISRPNLTFSTLTVSNMSPEDSSIYLCSVEIQGGSNTEAFFGQGTRLTVV.

J is TRBJ2-1 and V is TRBV7-6; D possibly corresponds to TRBD1 (5 bases). Trimming took off 2 bases at V and 0 bases at J, with 14 bases between the two ends. Germline CDR1 is SGHVS and CDR2 is FNYEAQ. This CDR3 contains 17 residues. The CDR3 DNA sequence: TGTGCCAGCAGCTTAACTTCAGGGTCCTACTCCTACAATGAGCAGTTCTTC. Its translation is CASSLTSGSYSYNEQFF.

The chain employs TRBV28 and TRBJ2-7; the D gene is possibly TRBD2 (7 bases). Trimming cost V 10 bases and J 2 bases, with 15 bases left between them. The CDR3 runs 13 residues. Per the germline V gene, CDR1 is MDHEN and CDR2 is SYDVKM. CDR3 nucleotides: TGTGCCACCAAAGCCGGGGGGCCCTACGAGCAGTACTTC. It yields the protein CATKAGGPYEQYF.

This clone came up a few times. The V call is TRBV5-1, the J call TRBJ2-7; D remains ambiguous. Germline-derived CDR1 and CDR2 are SGHRS and YFSETQ. V lost 4 bases, J lost 2 bases, and 10 bases lay in between. The CDR3 sequence is 13 residues long. Written as DNA, the CDR3 is TGCGCCAGCAGCCTCAGTCAAGCCTACGAGCAGTACTTC. Its translation is CASSLSQAYEQYF.